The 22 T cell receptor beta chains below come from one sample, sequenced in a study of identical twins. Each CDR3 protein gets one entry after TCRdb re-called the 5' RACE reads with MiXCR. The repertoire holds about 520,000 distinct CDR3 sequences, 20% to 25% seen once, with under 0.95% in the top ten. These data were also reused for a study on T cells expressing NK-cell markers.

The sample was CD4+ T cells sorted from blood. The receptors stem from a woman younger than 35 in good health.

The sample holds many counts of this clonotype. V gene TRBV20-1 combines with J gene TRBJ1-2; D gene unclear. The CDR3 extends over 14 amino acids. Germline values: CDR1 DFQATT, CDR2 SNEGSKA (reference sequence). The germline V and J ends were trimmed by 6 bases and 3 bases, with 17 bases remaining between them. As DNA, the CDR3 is TGCAGTGCGATAGAAGGAGGTGCCGACTATGGCTACACCTTC. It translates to CSAIEGGADYGYTF.

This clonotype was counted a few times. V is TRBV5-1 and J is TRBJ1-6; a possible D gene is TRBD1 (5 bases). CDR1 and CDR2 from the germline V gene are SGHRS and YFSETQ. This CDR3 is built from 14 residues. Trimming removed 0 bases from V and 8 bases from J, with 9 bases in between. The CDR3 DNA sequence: TGCGCCAGCAGCTTGGCGGGGGGGTATTCACCCCTCCACTTT. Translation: CASSLAGGYSPLHF.

The CDR3 DNA follows: TGTGCCAGCAGCCCCCGGACAGTTAAGAACACTGAAGCTTTCTTT. Protein product: CASSPRTVKNTEAFF. The gene calls are TRBV11-3 and TRBJ1-1; the D gene is possibly TRBD1 (6 bases). This CDR3 is 15 amino acids long. V lost 5 bases and J 1 base, leaving 14 bases between the germline ends. CDR1 is SGHNT and CDR2 is YENEEA in the germline V gene.

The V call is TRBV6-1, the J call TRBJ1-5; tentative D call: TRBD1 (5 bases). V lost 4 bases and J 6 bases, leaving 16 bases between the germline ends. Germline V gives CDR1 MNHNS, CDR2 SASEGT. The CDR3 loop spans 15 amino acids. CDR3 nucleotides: TGTGCCAGCAGTGCGCAAGGGGCGTTTGGTCAGCCCCAGCATTTT. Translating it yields CASSAQGAFGQPQHF.

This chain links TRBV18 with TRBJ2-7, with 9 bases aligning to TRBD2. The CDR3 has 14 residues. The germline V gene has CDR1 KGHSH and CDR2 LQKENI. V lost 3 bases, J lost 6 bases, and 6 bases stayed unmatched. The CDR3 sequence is CASSPVAGAPEQYF. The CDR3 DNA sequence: TGTGCCAGCTCACCTGTAGCGGGAGCCCCCGAGCAGTACTTC.

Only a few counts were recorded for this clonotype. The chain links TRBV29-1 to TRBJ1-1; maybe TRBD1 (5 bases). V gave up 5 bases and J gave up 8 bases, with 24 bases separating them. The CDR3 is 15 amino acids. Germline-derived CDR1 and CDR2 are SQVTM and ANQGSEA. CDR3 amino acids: CSVFPPTGTAHEAFF. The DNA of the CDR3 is TGCAGCGTTTTCCCCCCAACCGGGACGGCCCACGAAGCTTTCTTT.

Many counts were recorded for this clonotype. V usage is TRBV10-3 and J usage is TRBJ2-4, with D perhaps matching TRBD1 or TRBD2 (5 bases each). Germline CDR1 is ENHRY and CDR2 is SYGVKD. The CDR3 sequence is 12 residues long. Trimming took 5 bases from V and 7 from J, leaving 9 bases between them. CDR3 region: CAISSEGNIQYF. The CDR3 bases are TGTGCCATCAGTTCCGAGGGGAACATTCAGTACTTC.

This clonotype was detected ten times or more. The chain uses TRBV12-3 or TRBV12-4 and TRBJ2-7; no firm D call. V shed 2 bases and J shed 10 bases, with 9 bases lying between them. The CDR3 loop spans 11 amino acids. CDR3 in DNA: TGTGCCAGCAGTTTATTGTATCTACAGTACTTC. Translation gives CASSLLYLQYF.

Here the CDR3 reads CASSLAVAGANEQFF. CDR3 sequence (DNA): TGCGCCAGCAGCTTGGCCGTGGCGGGTGCCAATGAGCAGTTCTTC. The chain uses TRBV5-1 and TRBJ2-1, with a weak D call TRBD2 (5 bases). CDR1 and CDR2 (germline): SGHRS, YFSETQ. The ends were cut back, 0 bases at V and 6 bases at J, with 13 bases in the middle. The CDR3 is 15 residues long.

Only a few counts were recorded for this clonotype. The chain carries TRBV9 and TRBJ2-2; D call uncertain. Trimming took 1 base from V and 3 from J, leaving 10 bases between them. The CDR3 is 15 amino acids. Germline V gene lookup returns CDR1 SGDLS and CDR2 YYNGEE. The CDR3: CASSVRAEDTGELFF. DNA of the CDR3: TGTGCCAGCAGCGTACGGGCAGAGGACACCGGGGAGCTGTTTTTT.

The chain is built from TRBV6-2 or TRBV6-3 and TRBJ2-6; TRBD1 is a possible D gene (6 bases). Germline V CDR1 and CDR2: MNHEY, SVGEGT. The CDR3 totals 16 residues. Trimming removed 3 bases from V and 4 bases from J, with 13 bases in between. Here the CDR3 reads CASSYRQGQGANVLTF. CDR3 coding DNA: TGTGCCAGCAGTTATAGGCAGGGGCAAGGGGCCAACGTCCTGACTTTC.

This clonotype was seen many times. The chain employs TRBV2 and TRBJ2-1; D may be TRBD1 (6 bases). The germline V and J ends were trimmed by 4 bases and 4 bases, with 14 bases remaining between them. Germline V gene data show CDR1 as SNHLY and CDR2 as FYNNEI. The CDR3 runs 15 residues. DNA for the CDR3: TGTGCCAGCAGTGCCGGGACACCTTCTTACAATGAGCAGTTCTTC. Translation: CASSAGTPSYNEQFF.

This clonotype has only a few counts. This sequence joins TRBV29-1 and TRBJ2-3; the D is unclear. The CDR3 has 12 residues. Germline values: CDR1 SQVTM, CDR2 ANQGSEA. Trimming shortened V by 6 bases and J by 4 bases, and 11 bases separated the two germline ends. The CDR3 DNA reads TGCAGCGTCGCGGACGGTTCAGATACGCAGTATTTT. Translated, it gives CSVADGSDTQYF.

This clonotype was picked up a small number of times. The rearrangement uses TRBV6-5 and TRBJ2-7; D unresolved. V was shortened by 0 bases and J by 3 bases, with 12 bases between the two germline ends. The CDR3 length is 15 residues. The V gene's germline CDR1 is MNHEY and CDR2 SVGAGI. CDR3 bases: TGTGCCAGCAGTTACTCCCGCTTTCGTGACTACGAGCAGTACTTC. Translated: CASSYSRFRDYEQYF.

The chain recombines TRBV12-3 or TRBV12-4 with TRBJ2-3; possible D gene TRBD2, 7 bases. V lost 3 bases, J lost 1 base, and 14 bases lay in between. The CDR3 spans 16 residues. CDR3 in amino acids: CASSFGGRIGTDTQYF. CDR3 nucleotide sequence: TGTGCCAGCAGTTTCGGGGGGCGGATCGGCACAGATACGCAGTATTTT.

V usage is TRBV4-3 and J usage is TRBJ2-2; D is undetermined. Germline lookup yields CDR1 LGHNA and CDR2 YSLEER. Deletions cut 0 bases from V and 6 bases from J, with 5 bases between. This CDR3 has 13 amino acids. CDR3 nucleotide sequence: TGCGCCAGCAGCCAAGATGCGGCCGGGGAGCTGTTTTTT. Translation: CASSQDAAGELFF.

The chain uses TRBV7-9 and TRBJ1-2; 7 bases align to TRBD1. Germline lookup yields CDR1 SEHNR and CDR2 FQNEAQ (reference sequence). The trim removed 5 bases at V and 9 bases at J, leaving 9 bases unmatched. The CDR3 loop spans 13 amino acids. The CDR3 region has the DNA TGTGCCAGCAGCCCAGGGACAGCATGGCGCTACACCTTC. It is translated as CASSPGTAWRYTF.

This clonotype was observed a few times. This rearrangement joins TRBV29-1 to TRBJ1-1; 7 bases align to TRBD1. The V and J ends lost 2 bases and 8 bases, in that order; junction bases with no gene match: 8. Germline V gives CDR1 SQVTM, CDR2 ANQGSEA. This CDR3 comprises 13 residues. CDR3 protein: CSVEWYRGGEAFF. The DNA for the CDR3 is TGCAGCGTTGAATGGTACAGGGGTGGCGAAGCTTTCTTT. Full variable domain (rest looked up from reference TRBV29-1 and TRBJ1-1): SAVISQKPSRDICQRGTSLTIQCQVDSQVTMMFWYRQQPGQSLTLIATANQGSEATYESGFVIDKFPISRPNLTFSTLTVSNMSPEDSSIYLCSVEWYRGGEAFFGQGTRLTVV.

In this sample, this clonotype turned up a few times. The CDR3 spells CAISDSPSEAFF. DNA for the CDR3: TGTGCCATCAGTGATTCGCCCAGTGAAGCTTTCTTT. The J gene is TRBJ1-1, the V gene TRBV10-3; D gene unclear. Germline lookup yields CDR1 ENHRY and CDR2 SYGVKD. The CDR3 totals 12 residues. V was trimmed by 3 bases and J by 7 bases, leaving 9 bases between them.

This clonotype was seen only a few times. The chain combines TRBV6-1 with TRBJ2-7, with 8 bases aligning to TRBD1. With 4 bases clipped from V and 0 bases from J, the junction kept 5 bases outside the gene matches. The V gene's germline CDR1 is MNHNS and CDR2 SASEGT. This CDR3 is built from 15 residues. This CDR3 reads CASSGQGLPSYEQYF. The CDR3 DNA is TGTGCCAGCAGTGGACAGGGGTTGCCCTCCTACGAGCAGTACTTC.

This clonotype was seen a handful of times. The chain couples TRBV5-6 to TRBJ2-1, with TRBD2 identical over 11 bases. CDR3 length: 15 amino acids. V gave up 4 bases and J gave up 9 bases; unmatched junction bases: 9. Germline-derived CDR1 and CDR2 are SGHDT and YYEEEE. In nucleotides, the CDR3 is TGTGCCAGCAGCCTTAGCGGGAGGGCCTTACTTGAGCAGTTCTTC. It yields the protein CASSLSGRALLEQFF.

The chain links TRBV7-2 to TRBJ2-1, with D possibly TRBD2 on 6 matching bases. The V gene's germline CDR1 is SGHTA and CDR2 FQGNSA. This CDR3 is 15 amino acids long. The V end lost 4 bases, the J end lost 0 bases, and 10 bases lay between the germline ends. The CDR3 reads CASSWAGSSYNEQFF. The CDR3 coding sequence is TGTGCCAGCAGCTGGGCGGGAAGCTCCTACAATGAGCAGTTCTTC.